The subject of this entry is one T cell receptor (beta chain). No antigen is known for it. The CDR3 has 15 amino acids. Germline CDR1 and CDR2: SGDLS and YYNGEE. Trimming removed 3 bases from V and 2 bases from J, with 15 bases in between. The sample belongs to a study of cytomegalovirus exposure and HLA in healthy donors. Researchers ran the PCR with 60 Vbeta and 13 Jbeta primers. TCRdb's copy holds only in-frame clones and misses some; the assay was immunoSEQ multiplex PCR. The sample has roughly 180,000 clones; about 80% are singletons. Study results and caveats: HLA alleles were associated with around 17,000 TCR beta sequences in a later analysis at 0.05 false discovery rate. Indistinguishable V segments, including TRBV6-2 and TRBV6-3, were excluded.

The genes are TRBV9 and TRBJ2-7; D not certain. This clonotype was obtained from a young man in good health and CMV-seronegative. Sequencing input: PBMCs. The CDR3 protein is CASSASATITYEQYF. DNA for the CDR3: TGTGCCAGCAGCGCCTCAGCAACTATAACCTACGAGCAGTACTTC.